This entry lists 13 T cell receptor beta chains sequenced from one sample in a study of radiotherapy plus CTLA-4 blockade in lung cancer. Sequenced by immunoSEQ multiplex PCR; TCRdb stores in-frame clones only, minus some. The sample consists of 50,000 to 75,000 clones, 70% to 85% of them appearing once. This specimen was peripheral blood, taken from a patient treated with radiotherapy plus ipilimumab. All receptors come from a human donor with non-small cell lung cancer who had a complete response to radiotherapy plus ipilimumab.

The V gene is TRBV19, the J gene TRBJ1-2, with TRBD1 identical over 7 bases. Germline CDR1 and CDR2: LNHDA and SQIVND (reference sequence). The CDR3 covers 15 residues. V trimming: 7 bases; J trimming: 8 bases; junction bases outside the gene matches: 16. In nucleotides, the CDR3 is TGTGCCAGTAAACATAGGACAGGCCAGGGATCGGGCTACACCTTC. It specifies CASKHRTGQGSGYTF. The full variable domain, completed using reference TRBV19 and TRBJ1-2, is DGGITQSPKYLFRKEGQNVTLSCEQNLNHDAMYWYRQDPGQGLRLIYYSQIVNDFQKGDIAEGYSVSREKKESFPLTVTSAQKNPTAFYLCASKHRTGQGSGYTFGSGTRLTVV.

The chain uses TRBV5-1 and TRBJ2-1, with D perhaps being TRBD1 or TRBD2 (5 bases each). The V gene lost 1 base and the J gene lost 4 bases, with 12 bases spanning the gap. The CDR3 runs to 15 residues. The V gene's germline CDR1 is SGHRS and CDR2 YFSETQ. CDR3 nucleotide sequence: TGCGCCAGCAGCTTGCCAGGGACGGAGTACAATGAGCAGTTCTTC. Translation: CASSLPGTEYNEQFF.

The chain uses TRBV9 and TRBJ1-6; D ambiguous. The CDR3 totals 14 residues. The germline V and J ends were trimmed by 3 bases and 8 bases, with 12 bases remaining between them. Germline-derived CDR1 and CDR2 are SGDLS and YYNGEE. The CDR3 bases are TGTGCCAGCAGCGAGGGCAGGCTTTATTCACCCCTCCACTTT. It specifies CASSEGRLYSPLHF. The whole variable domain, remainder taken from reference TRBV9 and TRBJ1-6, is DSGVTQTPKHLITATGQRVTLRCSPRSGDLSVYWYQQSLDQGLQFLIQYYNGEERAKGNILERFSAQQFPDLHSELNLSSLELGDSALYFCASSEGRLYSPLHFGNGTRLTVT.

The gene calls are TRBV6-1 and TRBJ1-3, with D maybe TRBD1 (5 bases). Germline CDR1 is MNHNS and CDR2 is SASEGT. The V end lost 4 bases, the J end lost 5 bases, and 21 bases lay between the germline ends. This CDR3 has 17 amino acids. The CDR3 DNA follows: TGTGCCAGCAGTGCCGGGGACTCTCCCGGTAAGAGAAACACCATATATTTT. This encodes CASSAGDSPGKRNTIYF.

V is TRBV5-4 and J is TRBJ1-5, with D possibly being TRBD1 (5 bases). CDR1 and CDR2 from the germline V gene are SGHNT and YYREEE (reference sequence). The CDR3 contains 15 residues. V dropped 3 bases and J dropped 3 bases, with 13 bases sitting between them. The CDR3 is CASSSSPGHNQPQHF. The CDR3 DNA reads TGTGCCAGCAGCTCCTCCCCAGGACACAATCAGCCCCAGCATTTT. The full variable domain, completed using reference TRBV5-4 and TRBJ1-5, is ETGVTQSPTHLIKTRGQQVTLRCSSQSGHNTVSWYQQALGQGPQFIFQYYREEENGRGNFPPRFSGLQFPNYSSELNVNALELDDSALYLCASSSSPGHNQPQHFGDGTRLSIL.

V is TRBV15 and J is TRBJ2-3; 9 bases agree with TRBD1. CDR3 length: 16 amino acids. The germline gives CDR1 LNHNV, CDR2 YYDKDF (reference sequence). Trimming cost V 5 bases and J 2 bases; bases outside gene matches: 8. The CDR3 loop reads CATSARDREITDTQYF. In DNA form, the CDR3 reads TGTGCCACCAGCGCCCGGGACAGGGAGATCACAGATACGCAGTATTTT.

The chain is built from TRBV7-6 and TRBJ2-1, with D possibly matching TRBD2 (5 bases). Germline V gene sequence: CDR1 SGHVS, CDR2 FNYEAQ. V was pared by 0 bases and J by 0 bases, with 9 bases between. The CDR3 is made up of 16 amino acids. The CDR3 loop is CASSLARAASYNEQFF. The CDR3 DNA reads TGTGCCAGCAGCTTAGCGAGGGCAGCCTCCTACAATGAGCAGTTCTTC. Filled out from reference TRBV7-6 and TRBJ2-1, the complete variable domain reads GAGVSQSPRYKVTKRGQDVALRCDPISGHVSLYWYRQALGQGPEFLTYFNYEAQQDKSGLPNDRFSAERPEGSISTLTIQRTEQRDSAMYRCASSLARAASYNEQFFGPGTRLTVL.

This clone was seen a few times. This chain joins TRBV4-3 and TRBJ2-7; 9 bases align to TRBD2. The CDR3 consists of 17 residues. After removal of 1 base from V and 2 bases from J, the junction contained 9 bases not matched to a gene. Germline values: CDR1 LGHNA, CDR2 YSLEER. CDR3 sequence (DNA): TGCGCCAGCAGCCAAGGGGAGCGGGAGGTTGCGACCTACGAGCAGTACGTC. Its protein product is CASSQGEREVATYEQYV.

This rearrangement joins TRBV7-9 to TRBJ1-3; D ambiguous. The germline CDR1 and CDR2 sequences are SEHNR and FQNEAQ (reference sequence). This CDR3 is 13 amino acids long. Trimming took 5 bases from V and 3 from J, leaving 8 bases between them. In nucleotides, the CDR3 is TGTGCCAGCAGCCCTCCCCATGGAAACACCATATATTTT. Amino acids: CASSPPHGNTIYF.

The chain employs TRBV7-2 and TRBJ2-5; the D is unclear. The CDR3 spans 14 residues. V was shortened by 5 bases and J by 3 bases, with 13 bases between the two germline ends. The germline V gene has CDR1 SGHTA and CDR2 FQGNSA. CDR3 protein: CASSPREGKETQYF. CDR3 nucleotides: TGTGCCAGCAGCCCCCGAGAAGGAAAAGAGACCCAGTACTTC.

DNA of the CDR3: TGTGCCAGCAGCGTCTCCGGGACCCGGGACACTGAAGCTTTCTTT. Protein sequence: CASSVSGTRDTEAFF. The V call is TRBV9, the J call TRBJ1-1; D may be TRBD1 (5 bases). Germline CDR1 reads SGDLS; CDR2 reads YYNGEE. The CDR3 length is 15 residues. V was pared by 2 bases and J by 3 bases, with 14 bases between.

The CDR3 here is CASSPHSGGRGETQYF. The CDR3 coding sequence is TGTGCCAGCAGTCCACATTCAGGGGGCCGCGGGGAGACCCAGTACTTC. The rearrangement uses TRBV27 and TRBJ2-5; 8 bases line up with TRBD1. After removal of 5 bases from V and 5 bases from J, the junction contained 13 bases not matched to a gene. Germline values: CDR1 MNHEY, CDR2 SMNVEV (reference sequence). The CDR3 sequence is 16 residues long.

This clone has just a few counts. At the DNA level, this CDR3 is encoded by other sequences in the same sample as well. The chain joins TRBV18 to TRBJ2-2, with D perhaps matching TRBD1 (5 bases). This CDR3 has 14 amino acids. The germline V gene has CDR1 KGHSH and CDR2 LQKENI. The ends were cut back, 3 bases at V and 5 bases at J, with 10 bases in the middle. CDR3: CASSPLAGTGELFF. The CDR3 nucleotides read TGTGCCAGCTCACCCCTTGCAGGGACCGGGGAGCTGTTTTTT. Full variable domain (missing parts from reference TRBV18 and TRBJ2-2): NAGVMQNPRHLVRRRGQEARLRCSPMKGHSHVYWYRQLPEEGLKFMVYLQKENIIDESGMPKERFSAEFPKEGPSILRIQQVVRGDSAAYFCASSPLAGTGELFFGEGSRLTVL.